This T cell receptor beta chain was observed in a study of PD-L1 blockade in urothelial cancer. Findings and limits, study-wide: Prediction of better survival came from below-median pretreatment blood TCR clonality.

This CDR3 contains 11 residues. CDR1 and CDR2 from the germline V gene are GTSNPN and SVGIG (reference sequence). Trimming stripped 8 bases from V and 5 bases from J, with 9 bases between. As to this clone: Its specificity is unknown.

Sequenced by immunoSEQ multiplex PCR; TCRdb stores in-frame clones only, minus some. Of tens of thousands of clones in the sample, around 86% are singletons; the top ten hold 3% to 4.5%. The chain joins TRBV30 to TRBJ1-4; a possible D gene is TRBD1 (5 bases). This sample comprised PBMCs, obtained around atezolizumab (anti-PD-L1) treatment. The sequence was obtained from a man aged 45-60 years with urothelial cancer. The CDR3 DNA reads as TGTGCCGGACACCTAAATGAAAAACTGTTTTTT. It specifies CAGHLNEKLFF.